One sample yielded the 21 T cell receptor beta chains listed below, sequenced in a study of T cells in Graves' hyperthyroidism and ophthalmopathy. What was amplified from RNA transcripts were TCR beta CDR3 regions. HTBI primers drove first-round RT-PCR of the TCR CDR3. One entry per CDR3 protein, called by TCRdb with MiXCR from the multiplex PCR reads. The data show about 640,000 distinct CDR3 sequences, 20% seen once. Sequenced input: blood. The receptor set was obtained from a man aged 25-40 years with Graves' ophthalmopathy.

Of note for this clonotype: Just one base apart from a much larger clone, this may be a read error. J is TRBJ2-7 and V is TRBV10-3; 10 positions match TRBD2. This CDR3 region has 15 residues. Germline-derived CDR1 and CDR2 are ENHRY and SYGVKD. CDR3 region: CAVRPIGTSVNEQYF. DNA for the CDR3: TGTGCCGTCAGGCCCATCGGGACTAGCGTCAACGAGCAGTACTTC.

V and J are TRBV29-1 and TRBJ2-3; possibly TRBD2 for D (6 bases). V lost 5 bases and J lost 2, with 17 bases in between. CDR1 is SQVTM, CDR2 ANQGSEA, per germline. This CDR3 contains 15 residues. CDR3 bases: TGCAGCGTTCTAACGCGGCGGGGCTACACAGATACGCAGTATTTT. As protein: CSVLTRRGYTDTQYF.

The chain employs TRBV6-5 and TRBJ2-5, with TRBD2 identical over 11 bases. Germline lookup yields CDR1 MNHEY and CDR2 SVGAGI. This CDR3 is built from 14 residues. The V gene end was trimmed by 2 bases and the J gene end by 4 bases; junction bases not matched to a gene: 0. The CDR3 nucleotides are TGTGCCAGCAGTTACCTAGCGGGAGGAGAGACCCAGTACTTC. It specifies CASSYLAGGETQYF.

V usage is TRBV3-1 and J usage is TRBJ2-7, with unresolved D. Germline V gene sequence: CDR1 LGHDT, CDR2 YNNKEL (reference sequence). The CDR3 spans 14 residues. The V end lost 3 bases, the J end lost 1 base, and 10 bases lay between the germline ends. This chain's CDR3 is CASSQSDLSYEQYF. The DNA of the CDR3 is TGTGCCAGCAGCCAGAGCGACTTATCCTACGAGCAGTACTTC.

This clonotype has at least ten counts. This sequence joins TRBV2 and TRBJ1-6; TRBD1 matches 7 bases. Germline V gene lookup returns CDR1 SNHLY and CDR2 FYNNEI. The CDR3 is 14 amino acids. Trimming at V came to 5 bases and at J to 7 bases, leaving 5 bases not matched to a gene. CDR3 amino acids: CASSTGDGNSPLHF. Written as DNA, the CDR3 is TGTGCCAGCAGTACAGGGGATGGGAATTCACCCCTCCACTTT.

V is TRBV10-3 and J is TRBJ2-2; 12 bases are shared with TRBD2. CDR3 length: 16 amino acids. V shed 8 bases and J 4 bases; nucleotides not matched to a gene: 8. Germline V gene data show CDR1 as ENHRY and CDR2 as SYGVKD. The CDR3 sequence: CAIGLLAGGSTGELFF. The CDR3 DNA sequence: TGTGCCATCGGCTTACTAGCGGGAGGTAGCACCGGGGAGCTGTTTTTT.

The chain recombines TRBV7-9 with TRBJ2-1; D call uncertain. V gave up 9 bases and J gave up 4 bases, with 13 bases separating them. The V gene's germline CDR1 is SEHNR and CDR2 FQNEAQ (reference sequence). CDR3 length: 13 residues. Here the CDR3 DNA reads TGTGCCAGTGACAAGGGAAGTTACAATGAGCAGTTCTTC. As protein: CASDKGSYNEQFF. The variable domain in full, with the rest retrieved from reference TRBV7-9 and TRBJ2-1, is DTGVSQNPRHKITKRGQNVTFRCDPISEHNRLYWYRQTLGQGPEFLTYFQNEAQLEKSRLLSDRFSAERPKGSFSTLEIQRTEQGDSAMYLCASDKGSYNEQFFGPGTRLTVL.

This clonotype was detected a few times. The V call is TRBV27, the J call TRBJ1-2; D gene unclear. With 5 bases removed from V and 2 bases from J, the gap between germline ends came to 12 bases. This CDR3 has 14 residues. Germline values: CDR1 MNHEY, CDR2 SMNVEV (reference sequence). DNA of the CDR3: TGTGCCAGCAGTACCATGGGCCTCAACTATGGCTACACCTTC. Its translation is CASSTMGLNYGYTF.

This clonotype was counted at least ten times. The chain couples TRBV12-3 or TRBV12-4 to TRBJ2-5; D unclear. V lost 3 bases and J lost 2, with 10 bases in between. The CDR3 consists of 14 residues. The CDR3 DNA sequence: TGTGCCAGCAGTTTCCCGGGCGAACAAGAGACCCAGTACTTC. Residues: CASSFPGEQETQYF.

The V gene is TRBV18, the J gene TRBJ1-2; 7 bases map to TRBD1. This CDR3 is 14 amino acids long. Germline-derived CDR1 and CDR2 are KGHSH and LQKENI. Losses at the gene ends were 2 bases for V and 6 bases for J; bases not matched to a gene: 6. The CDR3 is CASSPAGGTNGYTF. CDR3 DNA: TGTGCCAGCTCACCAGCAGGGGGTACGAATGGCTACACCTTC.

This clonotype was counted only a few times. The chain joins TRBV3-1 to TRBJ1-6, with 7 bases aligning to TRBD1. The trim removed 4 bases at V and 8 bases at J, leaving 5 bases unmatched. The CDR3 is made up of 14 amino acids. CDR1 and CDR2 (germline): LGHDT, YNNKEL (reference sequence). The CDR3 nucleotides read TGTGCCAGCAGCCCGACAGGGTACCATTCACCCCTCCACTTT. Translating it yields CASSPTGYHSPLHF.

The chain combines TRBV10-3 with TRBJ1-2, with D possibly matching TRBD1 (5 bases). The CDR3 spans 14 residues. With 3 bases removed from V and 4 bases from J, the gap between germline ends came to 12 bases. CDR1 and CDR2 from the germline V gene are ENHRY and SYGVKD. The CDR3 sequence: CAISEEGTSYGYTF. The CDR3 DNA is TGTGCCATCAGTGAAGAAGGGACGTCCTATGGCTACACCTTC.

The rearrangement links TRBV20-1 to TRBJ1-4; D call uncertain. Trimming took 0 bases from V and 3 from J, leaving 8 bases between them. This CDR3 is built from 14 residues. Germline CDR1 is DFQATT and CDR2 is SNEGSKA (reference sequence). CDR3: CSAREWGANEKLFF. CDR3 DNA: TGCAGTGCTAGAGAGTGGGGAGCTAATGAAAAACTGTTTTTT.

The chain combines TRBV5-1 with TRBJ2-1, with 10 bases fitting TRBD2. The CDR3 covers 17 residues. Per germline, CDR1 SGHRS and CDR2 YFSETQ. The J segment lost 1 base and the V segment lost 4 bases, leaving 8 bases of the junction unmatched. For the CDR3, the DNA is TGCGCCAGCAGCCGAGCGGGAGGGATTCAATCCTACAATGAGCAGTTCTTC. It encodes CASSRAGGIQSYNEQFF.

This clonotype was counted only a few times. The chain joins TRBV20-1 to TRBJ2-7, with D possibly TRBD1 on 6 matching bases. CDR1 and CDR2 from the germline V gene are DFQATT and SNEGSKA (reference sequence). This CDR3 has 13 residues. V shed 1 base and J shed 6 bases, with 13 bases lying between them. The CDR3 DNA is TGCAGTGCTAGAGTAGGGGGATCGGGCGAGCAGTACTTC. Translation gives CSARVGGSGEQYF.

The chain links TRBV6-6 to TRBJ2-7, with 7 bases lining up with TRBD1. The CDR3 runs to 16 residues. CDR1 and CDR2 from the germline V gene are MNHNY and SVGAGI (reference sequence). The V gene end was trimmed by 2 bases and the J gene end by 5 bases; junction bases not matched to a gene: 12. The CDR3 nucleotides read TGTGCCAGCAGTTACACCCGGACAGGCCCACCCCACGAGCAGTACTTC. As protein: CASSYTRTGPPHEQYF.

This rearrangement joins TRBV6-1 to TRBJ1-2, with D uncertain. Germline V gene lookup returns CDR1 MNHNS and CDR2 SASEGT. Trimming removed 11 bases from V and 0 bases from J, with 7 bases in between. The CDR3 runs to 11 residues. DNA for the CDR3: TGTGCCTCCGCAGCTAACTATGGCTACACCTTC. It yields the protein CASAANYGYTF.

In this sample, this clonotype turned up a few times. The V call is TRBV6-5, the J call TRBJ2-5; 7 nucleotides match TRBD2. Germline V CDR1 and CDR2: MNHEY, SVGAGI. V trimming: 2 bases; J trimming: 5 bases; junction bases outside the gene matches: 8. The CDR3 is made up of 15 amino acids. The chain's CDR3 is CASSYGGVVSETQYF. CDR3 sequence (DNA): TGTGCCAGCAGTTACGGGGGGGTGGTTTCGGAGACCCAGTACTTC.

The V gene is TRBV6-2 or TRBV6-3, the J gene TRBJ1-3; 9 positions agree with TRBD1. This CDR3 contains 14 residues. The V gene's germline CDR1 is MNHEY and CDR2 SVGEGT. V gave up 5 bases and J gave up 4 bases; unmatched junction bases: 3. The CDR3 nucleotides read TGTGCCAGCAGTGGGACAGGGACCGGAAACACCATATATTTT. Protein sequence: CASSGTGTGNTIYF.

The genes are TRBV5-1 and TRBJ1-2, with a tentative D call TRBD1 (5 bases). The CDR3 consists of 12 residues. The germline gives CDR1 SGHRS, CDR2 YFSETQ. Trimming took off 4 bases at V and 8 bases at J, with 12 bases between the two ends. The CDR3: CASSPGQSGYTF. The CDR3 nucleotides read TGCGCCAGCAGCCCAGGACAATCCGGCTACACCTTC. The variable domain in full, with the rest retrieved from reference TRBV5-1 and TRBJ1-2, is KAGVTQTPRYLIKTRGQQVTLSCSPISGHRSVSWYQQTPGQGLQFLFEYFSETQRNKGNFPGRFSGRQFSNSRSEMNVSTLELGDSALYLCASSPGQSGYTFGSGTRLTVV.

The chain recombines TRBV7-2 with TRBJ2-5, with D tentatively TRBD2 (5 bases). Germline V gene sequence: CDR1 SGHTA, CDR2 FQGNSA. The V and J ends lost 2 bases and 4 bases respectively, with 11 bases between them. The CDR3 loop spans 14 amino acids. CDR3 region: CASSLRLRGETQYF. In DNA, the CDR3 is TGTGCCAGCAGCTTAAGGCTTCGGGGAGAGACCCAGTACTTC.